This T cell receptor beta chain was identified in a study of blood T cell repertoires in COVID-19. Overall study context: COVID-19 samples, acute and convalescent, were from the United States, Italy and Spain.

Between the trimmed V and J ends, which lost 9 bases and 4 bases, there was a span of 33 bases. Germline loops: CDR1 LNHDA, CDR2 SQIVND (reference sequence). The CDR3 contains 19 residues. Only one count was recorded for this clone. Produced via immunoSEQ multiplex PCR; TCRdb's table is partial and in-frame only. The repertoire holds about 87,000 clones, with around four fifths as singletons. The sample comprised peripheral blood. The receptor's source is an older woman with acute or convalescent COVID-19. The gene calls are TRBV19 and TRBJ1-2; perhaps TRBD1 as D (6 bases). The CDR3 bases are TGTGCCAGCGCCCCTTCGGGACAACGTTCGGTCGTAGGGTCCTATGGCTACACCTTC. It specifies CASAPSGQRSVVGSYGYTF.